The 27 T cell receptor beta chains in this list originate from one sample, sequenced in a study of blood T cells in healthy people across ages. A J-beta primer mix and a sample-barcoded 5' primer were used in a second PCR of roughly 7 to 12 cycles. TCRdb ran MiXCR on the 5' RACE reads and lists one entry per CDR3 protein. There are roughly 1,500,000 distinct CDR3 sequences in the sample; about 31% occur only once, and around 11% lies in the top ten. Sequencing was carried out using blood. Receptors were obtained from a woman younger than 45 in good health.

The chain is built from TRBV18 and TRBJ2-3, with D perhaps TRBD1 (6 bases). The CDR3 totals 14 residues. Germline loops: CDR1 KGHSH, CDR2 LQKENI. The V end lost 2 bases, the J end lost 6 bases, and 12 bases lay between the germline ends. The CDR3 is CASSPSGERDTQYF. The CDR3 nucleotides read TGTGCCAGCTCACCATCAGGGGAGAGGGATACGCAGTATTTT. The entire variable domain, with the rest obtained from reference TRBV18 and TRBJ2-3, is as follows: NAGVMQNPRHLVRRRGQEARLRCSPMKGHSHVYWYRQLPEEGLKFMVYLQKENIIDESGMPKERFSAEFPKEGPSILRIQQVVRGDSAAYFCASSPSGERDTQYFGPGTRLTVL.

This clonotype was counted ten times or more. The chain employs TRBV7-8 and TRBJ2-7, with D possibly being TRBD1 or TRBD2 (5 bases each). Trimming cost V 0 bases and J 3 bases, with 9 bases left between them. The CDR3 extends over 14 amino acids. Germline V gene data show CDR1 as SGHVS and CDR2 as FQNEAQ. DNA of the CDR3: TGTGCCAGCAGCTTAGCCAGGGACCTCTACGAGCAGTACTTC. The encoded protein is CASSLARDLYEQYF.

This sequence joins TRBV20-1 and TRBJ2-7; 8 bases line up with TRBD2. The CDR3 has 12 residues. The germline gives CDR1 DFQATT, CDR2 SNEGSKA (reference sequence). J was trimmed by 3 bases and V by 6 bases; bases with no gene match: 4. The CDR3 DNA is TGCAGTGCACAAGCGGGAGTCTACGAGCAGTACTTC. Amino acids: CSAQAGVYEQYF.

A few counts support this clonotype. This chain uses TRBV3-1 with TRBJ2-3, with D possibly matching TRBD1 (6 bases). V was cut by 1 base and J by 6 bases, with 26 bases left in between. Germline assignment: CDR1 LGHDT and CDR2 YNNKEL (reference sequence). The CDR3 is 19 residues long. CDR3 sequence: CASSQVAMKGVPPRDTQYF. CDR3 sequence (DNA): TGTGCCAGCAGCCAAGTGGCGATGAAGGGGGTACCTCCACGCGATACGCAGTATTTT.

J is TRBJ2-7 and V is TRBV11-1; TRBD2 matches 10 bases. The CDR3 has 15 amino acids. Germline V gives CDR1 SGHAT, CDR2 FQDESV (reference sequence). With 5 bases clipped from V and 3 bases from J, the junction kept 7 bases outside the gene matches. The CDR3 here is CASSPKRGGVYEQYF. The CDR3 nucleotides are TGTGCCAGCAGCCCGAAGCGGGGGGGCGTCTACGAGCAGTACTTC.

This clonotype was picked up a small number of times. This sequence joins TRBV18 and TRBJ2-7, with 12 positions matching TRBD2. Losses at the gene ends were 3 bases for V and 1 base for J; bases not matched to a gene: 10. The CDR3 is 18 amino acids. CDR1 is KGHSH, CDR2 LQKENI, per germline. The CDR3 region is CASSPQLAGGAPSYEQYF. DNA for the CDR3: TGTGCCAGCTCACCTCAACTAGCGGGAGGAGCTCCGTCCTACGAGCAGTACTTC.

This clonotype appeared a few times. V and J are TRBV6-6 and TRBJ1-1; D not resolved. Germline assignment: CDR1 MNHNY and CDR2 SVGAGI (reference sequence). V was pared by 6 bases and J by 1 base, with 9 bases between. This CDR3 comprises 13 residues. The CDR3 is CASRLNGNTEAFF. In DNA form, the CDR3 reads TGTGCCAGCAGATTAAATGGGAACACTGAAGCTTTCTTT.

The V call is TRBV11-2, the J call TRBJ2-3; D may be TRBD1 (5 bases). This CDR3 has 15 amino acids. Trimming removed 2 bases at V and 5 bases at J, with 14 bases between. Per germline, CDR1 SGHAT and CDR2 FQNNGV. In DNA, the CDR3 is TGTGCCAGCAGCTTAAGTATTCAGGGTGGAGATACGCAGTATTTT. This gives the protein CASSLSIQGGDTQYF.

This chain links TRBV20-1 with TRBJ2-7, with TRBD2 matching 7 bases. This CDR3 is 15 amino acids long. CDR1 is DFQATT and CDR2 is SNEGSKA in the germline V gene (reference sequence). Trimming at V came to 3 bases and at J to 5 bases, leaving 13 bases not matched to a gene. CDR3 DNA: TGCAGTGCTAGCGTTATTAGGCGGGGGATCAACGAGCAGTACTTC. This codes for CSASVIRRGINEQYF.

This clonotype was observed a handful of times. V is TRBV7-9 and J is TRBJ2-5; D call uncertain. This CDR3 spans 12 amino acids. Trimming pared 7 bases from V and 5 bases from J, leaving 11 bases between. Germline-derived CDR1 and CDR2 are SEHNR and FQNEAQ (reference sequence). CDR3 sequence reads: CASIPLSETQYF. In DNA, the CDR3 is TGTGCCAGCATCCCCCTGTCGGAGACCCAGTACTTC.

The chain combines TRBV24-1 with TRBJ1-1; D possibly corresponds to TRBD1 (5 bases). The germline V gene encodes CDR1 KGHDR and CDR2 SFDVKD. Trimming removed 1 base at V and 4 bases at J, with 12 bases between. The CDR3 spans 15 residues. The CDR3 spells CATSDFEGLGTEAFF. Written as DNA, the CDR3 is TGTGCCACCAGTGATTTCGAGGGGCTGGGCACTGAAGCTTTCTTT.

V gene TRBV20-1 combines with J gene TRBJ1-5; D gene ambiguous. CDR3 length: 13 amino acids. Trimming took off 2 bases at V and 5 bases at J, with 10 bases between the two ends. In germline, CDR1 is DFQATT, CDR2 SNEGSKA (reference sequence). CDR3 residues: CSARLSLDQPQHF. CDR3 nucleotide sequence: TGCAGTGCTAGATTGTCACTAGATCAGCCCCAGCATTTT.

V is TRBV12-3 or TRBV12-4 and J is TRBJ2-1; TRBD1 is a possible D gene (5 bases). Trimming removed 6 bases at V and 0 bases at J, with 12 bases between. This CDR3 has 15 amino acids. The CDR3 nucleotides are TGTGCCAGCAGCCCGACAGCTTACTCCTACAATGAGCAGTTCTTC. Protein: CASSPTAYSYNEQFF.

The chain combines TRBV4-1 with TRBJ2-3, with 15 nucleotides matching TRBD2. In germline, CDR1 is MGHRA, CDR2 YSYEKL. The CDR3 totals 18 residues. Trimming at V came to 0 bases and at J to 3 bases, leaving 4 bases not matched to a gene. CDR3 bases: TGCGCCAGCAGCCAAGATGTAGGGACTAGCGGGAGGACAGATACGCAGTATTTT. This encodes CASSQDVGTSGRTDTQYF.

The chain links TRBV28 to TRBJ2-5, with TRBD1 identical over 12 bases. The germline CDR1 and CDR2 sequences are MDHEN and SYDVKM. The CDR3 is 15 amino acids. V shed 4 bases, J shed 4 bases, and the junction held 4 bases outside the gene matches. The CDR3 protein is CASSSPGQGAETQYF. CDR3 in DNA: TGTGCCAGCAGTTCCCCGGGACAGGGGGCAGAGACCCAGTACTTC.

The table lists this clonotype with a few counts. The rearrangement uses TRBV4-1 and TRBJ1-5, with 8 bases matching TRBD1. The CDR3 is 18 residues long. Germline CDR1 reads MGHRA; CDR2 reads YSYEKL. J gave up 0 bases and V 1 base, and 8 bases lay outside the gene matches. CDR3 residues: CASSQVFGTGNSNQPQHF. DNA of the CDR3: TGCGCCAGCAGCCAAGTATTCGGGACAGGTAATAGCAATCAGCCCCAGCATTTT.

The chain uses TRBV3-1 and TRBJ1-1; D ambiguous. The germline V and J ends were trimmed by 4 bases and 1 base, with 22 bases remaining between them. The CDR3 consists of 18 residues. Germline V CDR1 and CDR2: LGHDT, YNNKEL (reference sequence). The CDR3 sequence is CASSPIARRDKRNTEAFF. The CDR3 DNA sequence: TGTGCCAGCAGCCCAATCGCCCGACGAGATAAACGGAACACTGAAGCTTTCTTT. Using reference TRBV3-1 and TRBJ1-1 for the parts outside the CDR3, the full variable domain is DTAVSQTPKYLVTQMGNDKSIKCEQNLGHDTMYWYKQDSKKFLKIMFSYNNKELIINETVPNRFSPKSPDKAHLNLHINSLELGDSAVYFCASSPIARRDKRNTEAFFGQGTRLTVV.

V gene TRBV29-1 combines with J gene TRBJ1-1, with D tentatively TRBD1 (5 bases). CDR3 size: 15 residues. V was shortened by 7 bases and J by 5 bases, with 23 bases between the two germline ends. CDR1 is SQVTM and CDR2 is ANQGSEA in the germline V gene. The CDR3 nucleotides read TGCAGCGCCGAGACCCCCGACGGGGCGGGAACTGAAGCTTTCTTT. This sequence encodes CSAETPDGAGTEAFF.

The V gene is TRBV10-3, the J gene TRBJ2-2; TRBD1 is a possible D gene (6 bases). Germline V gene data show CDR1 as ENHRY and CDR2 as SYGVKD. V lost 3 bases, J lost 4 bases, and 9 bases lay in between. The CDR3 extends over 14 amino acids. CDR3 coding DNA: TGTGCCATCAGTGATCGGGACATCACCGGGGAGCTGTTTTTT. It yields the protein CAISDRDITGELFF.

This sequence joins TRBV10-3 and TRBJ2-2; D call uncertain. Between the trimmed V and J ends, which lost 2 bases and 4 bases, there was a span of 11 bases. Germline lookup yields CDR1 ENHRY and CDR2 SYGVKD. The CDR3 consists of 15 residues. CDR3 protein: CAISEPTGVTGELFF. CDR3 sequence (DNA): TGTGCCATCAGTGAGCCGACTGGGGTCACCGGGGAGCTGTTTTTT.

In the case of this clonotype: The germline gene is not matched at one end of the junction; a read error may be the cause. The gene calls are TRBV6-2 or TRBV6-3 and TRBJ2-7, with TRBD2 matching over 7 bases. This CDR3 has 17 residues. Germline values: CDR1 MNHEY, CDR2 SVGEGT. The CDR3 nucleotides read TGTGCCAGCAGCTACTTCAGGTCTTGGGAGGGGAACCACGAGCAGTACTTC. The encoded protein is CASSYFRSWEGNHEQYF.

The CDR3 nucleotides read TGTGCCAGCAGCTTGCTCCCGGGACAGGGGGCCTACGAGCAGTACTTC. Protein sequence: CASSLLPGQGAYEQYF. The chain is built from TRBV7-9 and TRBJ2-7; TRBD1 matches 11 bases. Germline loops: CDR1 SEHNR, CDR2 FQNEAQ (reference sequence). Trimming at V came to 3 bases and at J to 2 bases, leaving 6 bases not matched to a gene. The CDR3 contains 16 residues.

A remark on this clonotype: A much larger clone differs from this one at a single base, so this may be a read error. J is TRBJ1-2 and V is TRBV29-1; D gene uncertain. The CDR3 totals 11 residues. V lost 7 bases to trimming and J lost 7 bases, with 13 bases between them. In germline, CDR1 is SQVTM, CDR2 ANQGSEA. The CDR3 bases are TGCAGCGCTGCGGATGTCGGTGGCTACACCTTC. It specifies CSAADVGGYTF.

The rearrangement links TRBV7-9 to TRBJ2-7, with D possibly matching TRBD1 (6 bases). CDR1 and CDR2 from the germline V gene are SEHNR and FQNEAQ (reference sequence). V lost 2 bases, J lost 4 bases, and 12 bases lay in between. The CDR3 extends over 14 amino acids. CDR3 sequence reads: CASSLTNREYEQYF. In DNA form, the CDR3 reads TGTGCCAGCAGCTTAACAAACAGGGAATACGAGCAGTACTTC.

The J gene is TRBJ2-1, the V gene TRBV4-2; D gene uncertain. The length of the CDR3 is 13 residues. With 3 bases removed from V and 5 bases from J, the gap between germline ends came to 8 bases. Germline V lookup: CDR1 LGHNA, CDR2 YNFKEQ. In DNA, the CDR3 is TGTGCCAGCAGCCAGGGTCGTAACAATGAGCAGTTCTTC. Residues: CASSQGRNNEQFF.

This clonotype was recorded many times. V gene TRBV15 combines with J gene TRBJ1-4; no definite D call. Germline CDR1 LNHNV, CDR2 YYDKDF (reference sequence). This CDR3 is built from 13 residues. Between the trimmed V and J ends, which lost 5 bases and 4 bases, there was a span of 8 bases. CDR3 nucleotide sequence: TGTGCCACCAGCCCCCCCAGTAATGAAAAACTGTTTTTT. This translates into CATSPPSNEKLFF.

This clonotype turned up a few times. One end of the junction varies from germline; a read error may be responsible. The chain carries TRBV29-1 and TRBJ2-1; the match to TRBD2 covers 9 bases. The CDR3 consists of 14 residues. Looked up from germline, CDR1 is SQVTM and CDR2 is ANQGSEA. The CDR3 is CNVGSGGFYNEQFF. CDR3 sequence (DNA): TGCAACGTTGGCAGCGGGGGGTTCTACAATGAGCAGTTCTTC.